The 25 T cell receptor beta chains presented below share a single source sample, sequenced in a study of T cell changes during pregnancy in multiple sclerosis. The assay was immunoSEQ multiplex PCR, and TCRdb's table has in-frame clones only and misses some. The repertoire has 50,000 to 75,000 clones, 91% of them found once; the top ten carry over 1%. The specimen was peripheral blood, collected after pregnancy. These receptors were obtained from a female donor in good health, enrolled as a control in a pregnancy study.

The rearrangement uses TRBV29-1 and TRBJ2-6, with D possibly matching TRBD1 (6 bases). V was trimmed by 5 bases and J by 5 bases, leaving 22 bases between them. The CDR3 runs to 17 residues. Per the germline V gene, CDR1 is SQVTM and CDR2 is ANQGSEA. Here the CDR3 reads CSVNRVSIQSRANVLTF. Written as DNA, the CDR3 is TGCAGCGTTAACAGGGTTAGCATACAAAGTCGGGCCAACGTCCTGACTTTC.

The sample holds one count of this clone. The chain is built from TRBV5-1 and TRBJ1-2; weak D call: TRBD1 (5 bases). The CDR3 sequence is 14 residues long. Germline CDR1 reads SGHRS; CDR2 reads YFSETQ. Trimming took 0 bases from V and 4 from J, leaving 10 bases between them. The CDR3 spells CASSLGGGIYGYTF. Here the CDR3 DNA reads TGCGCCAGCAGCTTGGGGGGGGGAATCTATGGCTACACCTTC.

J is TRBJ1-6 and V is TRBV27; tentative D call: TRBD1 (5 bases). The CDR3 is 17 amino acids. V lost 4 bases to trimming and J lost 3 bases, with 16 bases between them. Germline CDR1 reads MNHEY; CDR2 reads SMNVEV (reference sequence). The CDR3 DNA is TGTGCCAGCAGTTCAAACCCGAACAGGTTCTATAATTCACCCCTCCACTTT. Protein product: CASSSNPNRFYNSPLHF.

The V call is TRBV30, the J call TRBJ2-7, with a possible D match to TRBD1 (6 bases). Trimming took off 4 bases at V and 1 base at J, with 8 bases between the two ends. CDR3 length: 12 amino acids. The germline CDR1 and CDR2 sequences are GTSNPN and SVGIG (reference sequence). The CDR3 DNA follows: TGTGCCTGGAAGGGGGAATCCTACGAGCAGTACTTC. The encoded protein is CAWKGESYEQYF.

The chain combines TRBV5-1 with TRBJ1-6; D remains unclear. The CDR3 covers 13 residues. Looked up from germline, CDR1 is SGHRS and CDR2 is YFSETQ. V lost 0 bases to trimming and J lost 9 bases, with 7 bases between them. The DNA for the CDR3 is TGCGCCAGCAGCTTGGGGGCTCCTTCACCCCTCCACTTT. Protein: CASSLGAPSPLHF.

The CDR3 region is CASSLDVYYGYEQYF. The DNA of the CDR3 is TGTGCCAGCAGCTTAGACGTATATTACGGCTACGAGCAGTACTTC. The rearrangement uses TRBV11-3 and TRBJ2-7; D remains ambiguous. CDR1 SGHNT and CDR2 YENEEA come from the germline V gene. The CDR3 length is 15 residues. Trimming removed 0 bases from V and 3 bases from J, with 12 bases in between.

This chain uses TRBV27 with TRBJ1-2; TRBD1 matches 12 bases. Germline trimming cut 3 bases from V and 7 bases from J; bases unmatched to any gene: 9. CDR1 MNHEY and CDR2 SMNVEV come from the germline V gene (reference sequence). The CDR3 sequence is 16 residues long. CDR3 residues: CASSFGTGGVSGGYTF. The CDR3 DNA follows: TGTGCCAGCAGTTTTGGGACAGGGGGCGTTTCGGGTGGCTACACCTTC.

V usage is TRBV11-3 and J usage is TRBJ2-1, with 11 bases matching TRBD1. V lost 6 bases and J lost 7; bases outside the gene matches: 5. The CDR3 extends over 14 amino acids. Germline V CDR1 and CDR2: SGHNT, YENEEA. This chain's CDR3 is CASSSGQGGNEQFF. CDR3 in DNA: TGTGCCAGCAGTTCGGGACAGGGGGGGAATGAGCAGTTCTTC.

The chain couples TRBV7-9 to TRBJ1-1, with 8 bases lining up with TRBD1. CDR1 and CDR2 from the germline V gene are SEHNR and FQNEAQ (reference sequence). V gave up 6 bases and J gave up 8 bases; unmatched junction bases: 8. This CDR3 has 13 residues. The CDR3 DNA reads as TGTGCCAGCAGACAAACAGGGGGTCACGAAGCTTTCTTT. Translation: CASRQTGGHEAFF.

This clone occurred once. J is TRBJ2-1 and V is TRBV5-5, with TRBD2 matching over 7 bases. In germline, CDR1 is SGHKS, CDR2 YYEKEE (reference sequence). This CDR3 region has 16 residues. Trimming at V came to 1 base and at J to 1 base, leaving 5 bases not matched to a gene. The CDR3 reads CASSLWREGSYNEQFF. The CDR3 DNA reads as TGTGCCAGCAGCTTGTGGAGGGAGGGATCCTACAATGAGCAGTTCTTC. The full variable domain, rest sourced from reference TRBV5-5 and TRBJ2-1, is DAGVTQSPTHLIKTRGQQVTLRCSPISGHKSVSWYQQVLGQGPQFIFQYYEKEERGRGNFPDRFSARQFPNYSSELNVNALLLGDSALYLCASSLWREGSYNEQFFGPGTRLTVL.

The chain has TRBV5-6 and TRBJ1-2; TRBD1 matches 9 bases. Per the germline V gene, CDR1 is SGHDT and CDR2 is YYEEEE. The V and J ends lost 4 bases and 8 bases, in that order; junction bases with no gene match: 18. The CDR3 length is 17 residues. The CDR3 protein is CASSVWTGDDSGRGYTF. CDR3 in DNA: TGTGCCAGCAGCGTCTGGACAGGGGACGACTCCGGTCGCGGCTACACCTTC.

The V and J genes are TRBV6-1 and TRBJ1-3; D remains ambiguous. This CDR3 region has 12 residues. V was pared by 4 bases and J by 3 bases, with 4 bases between. CDR1 and CDR2 (germline): MNHNS, SASEGT. Here the CDR3 reads CASSVSGNTIYF. CDR3 coding DNA: TGTGCCAGCAGTGTTAGTGGAAACACCATATATTTT.

The chain couples TRBV5-5 to TRBJ1-3, with TRBD1 matching 10 bases. The V gene's germline CDR1 is SGHKS and CDR2 YYEKEE (reference sequence). J was trimmed by 2 bases and V by 4 bases; bases with no gene match: 3. This CDR3 comprises 15 residues. CDR3 protein: CASSLGTGAGNTIYF. DNA of the CDR3: TGTGCCAGCAGCCTGGGGACAGGGGCTGGAAACACCATATATTTT.

The chain links TRBV7-3 to TRBJ2-2; 7 bases map to TRBD1. The CDR3 consists of 15 residues. CDR1 is SGHTA and CDR2 is FQGTGA in the germline V gene. The J segment lost 5 bases and the V segment lost 4 bases, leaving 7 bases of the junction unmatched. The CDR3 loop is CASSSRQGGTGELFF. Written as DNA, the CDR3 is TGTGCCAGCAGCTCCAGACAGGGCGGGACCGGGGAGCTGTTTTTT.

V and J are TRBV7-9 and TRBJ1-4, with D unclear. This CDR3 is built from 12 residues. Germline V gene sequence: CDR1 SEHNR, CDR2 FQNEAQ (reference sequence). V lost 6 bases, J lost 8 bases, and 10 bases lay in between. The CDR3 is CASRRGNEKLFF. The CDR3 DNA reads as TGTGCCAGCAGGAGAGGGAACGAAAAACTGTTTTTT.

The rearrangement joins TRBV14 to TRBJ2-1, with D maybe TRBD2 (7 bases). The CDR3 runs to 16 residues. Germline-derived CDR1 and CDR2 are SGHDN and FVKESK. Trimming removed 2 bases from V and 4 bases from J, with 15 bases in between. Here the CDR3 DNA reads TGTGCCAGCAGCCAACGGACCCGGGGGGCATACAATGAGCAGTTCTTC. As protein: CASSQRTRGAYNEQFF. Together with reference TRBV14 and TRBJ2-1, the CDR3 gives the full variable domain: EAGVTQFPSHSVIEKGQTVTLRCDPISGHDNLYWYRRVMGKEIKFLLHFVKESKQDESGMPNNRFLAERTGGTYSTLKVQPAELEDSGVYFCASSQRTRGAYNEQFFGPGTRLTVL.

The V and J genes are TRBV7-2 and TRBJ2-5, with 9 positions matching TRBD2. J was trimmed by 3 bases and V by 0 bases; bases with no gene match: 2. The CDR3 is 15 residues long. In germline, CDR1 is SGHTA, CDR2 FQGNSA. The CDR3 spells CASSLARGGKETQYF. The CDR3 DNA reads as TGTGCCAGCAGCTTAGCGCGGGGGGGAAAAGAGACCCAGTACTTC.

The CDR3 sequence: CASSLSWTNTDTQYF. CDR3 nucleotides: TGTGCCAGCAGCTTATCGTGGACTAACACAGATACGCAGTATTTT. J is TRBJ2-3 and V is TRBV7-2, with D tentatively TRBD2 (6 bases). Germline CDR1 reads SGHTA; CDR2 reads FQGNSA. Trimming took 2 bases from V and 2 from J, leaving 11 bases between them. This CDR3 is 15 amino acids long. Based on the CDR3 plus reference TRBV7-2 and TRBJ2-3, the full variable domain is GAGVSQSPSNKVTEKGKDVELRCDPISGHTALYWYRQSLGQGLEFLIYFQGNSAPDKSGLPSDRFSAERTGGSVSTLTIQRTQQEDSAVYLCASSLSWTNTDTQYFGPGTRLTVL.

The rearrangement uses TRBV25-1 and TRBJ2-3; D is possibly TRBD2 (7 bases). The CDR3 is made up of 16 amino acids. Germline loops: CDR1 MGHDK, CDR2 SYGVNS. The ends were cut back, 5 bases at V and 5 bases at J, with 20 bases in the middle. CDR3 in amino acids: CASSLPSRGRGDTQYF. In DNA form, the CDR3 reads TGTGCCAGCAGTCTACCGTCGCGGGGGCGTGGAGATACGCAGTATTTT.

The chain employs TRBV5-5 and TRBJ2-7, with 9 bases aligning to TRBD1. The V gene end was trimmed by 0 bases and the J gene end by 6 bases; junction bases not matched to a gene: 7. The CDR3 consists of 15 residues. In germline, CDR1 is SGHKS, CDR2 YYEKEE (reference sequence). Here the CDR3 DNA reads TGTGCCAGCAGCTTGGCCGGGACAGGGTCCGGCGAGCAGTACTTC. Translated, it gives CASSLAGTGSGEQYF.

The CDR3 DNA reads TGTGCCAGCTCACCGAGGACAGGCCAAGAGACCCAGTACTTC. Encoded protein: CASSPRTGQETQYF. This sequence joins TRBV18 and TRBJ2-5; 7 nucleotides align to TRBD1. The V and J ends lost 3 bases and 1 base, in that order; junction bases with no gene match: 2. The V gene's germline CDR1 is KGHSH and CDR2 LQKENI. The CDR3 covers 14 residues.

The chain carries TRBV7-8 and TRBJ1-3; 7 bases fit TRBD1. Germline CDR1 reads SGHVS; CDR2 reads FQNEAQ. This CDR3 is 16 amino acids long. V trimming: 5 bases; J trimming: 2 bases; junction bases outside the gene matches: 9. The DNA of the CDR3 is TGTGCCAGCAGCCCCGCCGGGACAGTCACTGGAAACACCATATATTTT. Amino acid sequence: CASSPAGTVTGNTIYF. The full variable domain, rest sourced from reference TRBV7-8 and TRBJ1-3, is GAGVSQSPRYKVAKRGQDVALRCDPISGHVSLFWYQQALGQGPEFLTYFQNEAQLDKSGLPSDRFFAERPEGSVSTLKIQRTQQEDSAVYLCASSPAGTVTGNTIYFGEGSWLTVV.

For this clone: The sample has other DNA sequences that encode this CDR3 too. This rearrangement joins TRBV30 to TRBJ1-2; TRBD1 is a possible D gene (5 bases). Germline CDR1 GTSNPN, CDR2 SVGIG (reference sequence). V was cut by 0 bases and J by 6 bases, with 8 bases left in between. There are 12 residues in the CDR3. The CDR3 DNA reads as TGTGCCTGGAGTGTGGGAGGGGATGGCTACACCTTC. Encoded protein: CAWSVGGDGYTF.

This clone was seen a single time. J is TRBJ1-2 and V is TRBV19; 9 nucleotides match TRBD1. The germline V gene encodes CDR1 LNHDA and CDR2 SQIVND (reference sequence). CDR3 length: 15 amino acids. Losses at the gene ends were 4 bases for V and 4 bases for J; bases not matched to a gene: 7. The CDR3 sequence is CASSKGTGYAYGYTF. The CDR3 DNA sequence: TGTGCCAGTAGTAAGGGGACAGGGTATGCCTATGGCTACACCTTC.

The rearrangement links TRBV5-1 to TRBJ2-1; TRBD1 matches 8 bases. The germline gives CDR1 SGHRS, CDR2 YFSETQ. J was trimmed by 2 bases and V by 4 bases; bases with no gene match: 8. The length of the CDR3 is 16 residues. This CDR3 reads CASSSERTGTYNEQFF. The CDR3 DNA follows: TGCGCCAGCAGCAGCGAGAGGACAGGGACCTACAATGAGCAGTTCTTC.